This TCR beta chain was observed in a study of blood T cell repertoires in COVID-19 (TCRdb year 2020). Describing the broader study: Samples covering the acute and convalescent phases of COVID-19 were provided by collaborators in the United States, Italy and Spain. The samples were drawn from the first 160 participants of the ongoing ImmuneRACE study and from 1,254 subjects provided by 6 global collaborators. Where available, HLA class I and class II types were obtained from metadata supplied by the sample provider rather than from assay-based typing. The prospective study material was composed of cDNA or gDNA derived from T cells, B-cell-depleted T cells, or PBMCs. Sample metadata almost always included a de-identified subject ID, COVID-19 status, age in years and sex. The repertoires were made available in a free public database intended to serve as a resource for research on the immune response to SARS-CoV-2. The dataset comprised deeply sampled blood TCRbeta repertoires from subjects exposed to, actively infected with, or recovered from COVID-19. What the research found in general, with its limitations: The amount of clinical and demographic metadata varied by source and participant and was provided uncurated.

As encoded in the germline V gene, CDR1 is MNHEY while CDR2 is SVGEGT. V loses 6 bases of germline sequence and J loses 9 bases, and the interval between the two ends is 15 bases. The CDR3 runs 12 residues from the cysteine to the phenylalanine. The DNA shown is the 36-base CDR3, in frame from base 1. The collaborating institutions used their own protocols to collect whole blood in K2EDTA tubes. Collaborator samples were shipped for TCRbeta analysis as frozen whole blood, isolated PBMCs, or DNA extracted from either sample type. This clone was seen just once. Its antigen is not yet known. Base qualities are not provided; no much larger clone lies one nucleotide away. TCRbeta CDR3 regions were amplified from genomic DNA by means of the immunoSEQ Assay, a bias-controlled multiplex PCR. Under the source paper's analysis protocol: The number of nucleated cells in each sample was estimated by amplification of reference gene primers within the assay. To quantify the absolute abundance of each unique TCRbeta CDR3 rearrangement, sequence reads were collapsed and filtered. For each sample, productive Simpson clonality was calculated as the square root of Simpson's diversity index over productive rearrangements. The clones in this table, taken by TCRdb from immuneACCESS, are in-frame only. Not every clone is retained; where verified, under half of the shortfall comes from an unresolved V gene, and the cause of the rest is unknown. Clone size and V and J calls were adopted from that table, with D and trimming inferred from the DNA. Recorded for this sample are roughly 89,000 clones; 80% of them occurred a single time. The ten largest clones represent about a tenth of the sample.

The material sequenced was peripheral blood. This sequence originates from a woman aged 70 to 79 with acute or convalescent COVID-19. The chain links TRBV6-2 or TRBV6-3 with TRBJ2-7; no D gene can be assigned with confidence. For the CDR3, the sequence is CASSWALSGQYF. The DNA is TGTGCCAGCAGCTGGGCCCTTTCCGGGCAGTACTTC.